A selection of T cell receptor beta chains follows, all from one sample in a study of identical twins. TCRdb re-called the 5' RACE reads through MiXCR, storing one row per CDR3 protein. This sample yields about 250,000 distinct CDR3 sequences, of which approximately 8.6% are seen a single time; 3% to 3.5% belongs to the top ten. A further study also used this sample, focusing on yellow fever vaccine responses in identical twins.

The material sequenced was CD8+ T cells sorted from blood. These receptors came from a woman younger than 35 in good health. CDR3s include the opening cysteine and the closing phenylalanine or tryptophan. A D gene is named only where the DNA matches it firmly. Only part of the rows carry a size: once, few, many, or a class if the clone is expanded.

v_call,cdr3_length,d_call,j_call,clone_size,cdr3_aa,cdr3_nt
TRBV12-3/TRBV12-4,12,NA,TRBJ2-1,few,CATRGFGDEQFF,TGTGCCACCAGGGGTTTTGGCGATGAGCAGTTCTTC
TRBV7-8,18,TRBD1,TRBJ2-3,few,CASSLEGSDRGWADTQYF,TGTGCCAGCAGCTTAGAGGGGAGCGACAGGGGATGGGCAGATACGCAGTATTTT
TRBV19,15,NA,TRBJ1-5,NA,CASSIVGSSNQPQHF,TGTGCCAGTAGTATAGTTGGCAGCAGCAATCAGCCCCAGCATTTT
TRBV6-2/TRBV6-3,12,NA,TRBJ1-5,few,CASSYEVGPQHF,TGTGCCAGCAGTTACGAGGTCGGGCCCCAGCATTTT
TRBV27,13,NA,TRBJ1-3,many,CASSLWQGNTIYF,TGTGCCAGCAGTTTATGGCAGGGAAACACCATATATTTT
TRBV20-1,12,NA,TRBJ2-5,many,CSRGLPPETQYF,TGCAGTCGTGGGCTACCCCCGGAGACCCAGTACTTC
TRBV3-1,17,TRBD2,TRBJ2-1,NA,CACSQVGSGRAENEQFF,TGTGCCTGCAGCCAAGTCGGAAGCGGGAGGGCCGAAAATGAGCAGTTCTTC
TRBV29-1,13,NA,TRBJ2-3,NA,CSVGGPDTDTQYF,TGCAGCGTTGGAGGCCCCGACACAGATACGCAGTATTTT
TRBV6-1,15,NA,TRBJ1-3,NA,CASSELDGGGNTIYF,TGTGCCAGCAGTGAATTAGACGGGGGCGGAAACACCATATATTTT
TRBV30,14,NA,TRBJ1-1,many,CVGRAGPMNTEAFF,TGTGTAGGACGGGCGGGTCCCATGAACACTGAAGCTTTCTTT
TRBV15,15,NA,TRBJ1-5,few,CATSRDGGARQPQHF,TGTGCCACCAGCAGAGATGGTGGGGCTAGGCAGCCCCAGCATTTT
TRBV20-1,15,TRBD1,TRBJ2-2,NA,CSARAGQGDTGELFF,TGCAGTGCTAGAGCGGGACAGGGAGACACCGGGGAGCTGTTTTTT
TRBV4-1,14,NA,TRBJ1-1,few,CASSQVLGDTEAFF,TGCGCCAGCAGCCAAGTACTGGGGGACACTGAAGCTTTCTTT
TRBV6-1,14,NA,TRBJ2-1,many,CASSIQDGYNEQFF,TGTGCCAGCAGTATCCAGGACGGATACAATGAGCAGTTCTTC
TRBV20-1,15,NA,TRBJ2-3,NA,CSARGLADLTDTQYF,TGCAGTGCCCGAGGGTTGGCGGACCTCACAGATACGCAGTATTTT
TRBV29-1,17,NA,TRBJ2-5,many,CSVEDGTGNLSGETQYF,TGCAGCGTTGAAGATGGTACGGGCAACCTCTCTGGGGAGACCCAGTACTTC
TRBV27,15,TRBD2,TRBJ2-1,NA,CASSQTSGDYNEQFF,TGTGCCAGCAGTCAGACTAGCGGGGACTACAATGAGCAGTTCTTC
TRBV20-1,17,TRBD2,TRBJ2-1,many,CSARDGTTGRLYNEQFF,TGCAGTGCTAGAGATGGGACTACCGGGAGGTTATACAATGAGCAGTTCTTC
TRBV11-2,13,NA,TRBJ2-7,few,CASSPPQTHEQYF,TGTGCCAGCAGCCCCCCCCAGACTCACGAGCAGTACTTC
TRBV4-3,15,NA,TRBJ2-2,many,CASSQEYGYPGELFF,TGCGCCAGCAGCCAAGAATATGGCTACCCCGGGGAGCTGTTTTTT
TRBV27,13,NA,TRBJ1-2,NA,CASSPQGFWGYTF,TGTGCCAGCAGCCCGCAGGGCTTCTGGGGCTACACCTTC
TRBV28,14,NA,TRBJ2-5,NA,CASSFPPPGATQYF,TGTGCCAGCAGTTTCCCACCACCCGGGGCGACCCAGTACTTC